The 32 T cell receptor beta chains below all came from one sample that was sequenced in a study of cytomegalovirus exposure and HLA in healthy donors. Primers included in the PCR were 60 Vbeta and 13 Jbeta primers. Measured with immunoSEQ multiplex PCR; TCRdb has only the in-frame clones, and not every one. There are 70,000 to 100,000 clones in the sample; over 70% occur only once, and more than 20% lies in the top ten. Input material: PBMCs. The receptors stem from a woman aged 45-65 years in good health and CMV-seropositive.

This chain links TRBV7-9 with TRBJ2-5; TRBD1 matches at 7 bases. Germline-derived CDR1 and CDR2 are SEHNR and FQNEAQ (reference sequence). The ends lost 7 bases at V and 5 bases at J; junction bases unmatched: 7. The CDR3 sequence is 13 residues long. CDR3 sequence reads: CASTTGEWETQYF. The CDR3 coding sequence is TGTGCCAGCACCACAGGGGAGTGGGAGACCCAGTACTTC.

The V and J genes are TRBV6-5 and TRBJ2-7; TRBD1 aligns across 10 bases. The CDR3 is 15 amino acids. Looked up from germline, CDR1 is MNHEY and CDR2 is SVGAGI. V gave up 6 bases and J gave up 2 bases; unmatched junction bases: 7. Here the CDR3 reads CASSQTGGSPYEQYF. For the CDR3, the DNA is TGTGCCAGCAGCCAGACAGGGGGCTCACCCTACGAGCAGTACTTC.

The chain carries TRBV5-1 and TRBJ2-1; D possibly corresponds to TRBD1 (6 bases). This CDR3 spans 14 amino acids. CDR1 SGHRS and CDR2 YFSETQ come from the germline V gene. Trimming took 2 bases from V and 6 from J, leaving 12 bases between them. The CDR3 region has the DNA TGCGCCAGCAGCTTTTTAGTCAGGGGCAATGAGCAGTTCTTC. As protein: CASSFLVRGNEQFF.

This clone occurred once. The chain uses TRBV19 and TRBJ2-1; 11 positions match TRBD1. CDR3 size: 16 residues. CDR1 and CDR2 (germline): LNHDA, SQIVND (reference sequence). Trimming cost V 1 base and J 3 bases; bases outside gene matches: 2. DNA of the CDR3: TGTGCCAGTAGTATAGCCGGGACAGGGGGCTACAATGAGCAGTTCTTC. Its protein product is CASSIAGTGGYNEQFF.

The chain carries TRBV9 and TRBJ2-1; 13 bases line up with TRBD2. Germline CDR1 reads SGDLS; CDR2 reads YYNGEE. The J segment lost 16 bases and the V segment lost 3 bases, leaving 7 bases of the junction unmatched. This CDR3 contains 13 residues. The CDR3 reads CASSEGTSGIPFF. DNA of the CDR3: TGTGCCAGCAGCGAGGGGACTAGCGGGATCCCTTTCTTC.

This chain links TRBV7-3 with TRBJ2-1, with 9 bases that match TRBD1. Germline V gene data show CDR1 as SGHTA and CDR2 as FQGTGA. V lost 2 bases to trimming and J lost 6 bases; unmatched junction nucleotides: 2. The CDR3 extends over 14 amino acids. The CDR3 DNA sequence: TGTGCCAGCAGCTTAGCGGGACAGGGCAATGAGCAGTTCTTC. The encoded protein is CASSLAGQGNEQFF.

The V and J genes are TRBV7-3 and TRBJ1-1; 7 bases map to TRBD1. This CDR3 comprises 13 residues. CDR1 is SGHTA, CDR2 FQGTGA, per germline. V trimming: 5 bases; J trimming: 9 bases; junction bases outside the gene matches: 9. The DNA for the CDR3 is TGTGCCAGCAGCCCCGAGACAGGGAAAAAAGCTTTCTTT. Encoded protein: CASSPETGKKAFF.

Written as DNA, the CDR3 is TGCGCCAGCACCCAGGGACAGGAGAAGGATACGCAGTATTTT. Translated, it gives CASTQGQEKDTQYF. The V gene is TRBV5-1, the J gene TRBJ2-3; 8 nucleotides align to TRBD1. This CDR3 comprises 14 residues. Germline-derived CDR1 and CDR2 are SGHRS and YFSETQ. Trimming took 6 bases from V and 6 from J; bases not matched to a gene: 9. The whole variable domain, filled in from reference TRBV5-1 and TRBJ2-3, reads KAGVTQTPRYLIKTRGQQVTLSCSPISGHRSVSWYQQTPGQGLQFLFEYFSETQRNKGNFPGRFSGRQFSNSRSEMNVSTLELGDSALYLCASTQGQEKDTQYFGPGTRLTVL.

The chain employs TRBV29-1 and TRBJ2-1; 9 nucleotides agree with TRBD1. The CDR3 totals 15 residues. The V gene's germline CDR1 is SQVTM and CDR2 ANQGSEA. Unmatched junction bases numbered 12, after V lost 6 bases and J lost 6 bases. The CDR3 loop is CSVGTGTGHFNEQFF. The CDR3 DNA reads TGCAGCGTCGGAACCGGGACAGGGCATTTCAATGAGCAGTTCTTC.

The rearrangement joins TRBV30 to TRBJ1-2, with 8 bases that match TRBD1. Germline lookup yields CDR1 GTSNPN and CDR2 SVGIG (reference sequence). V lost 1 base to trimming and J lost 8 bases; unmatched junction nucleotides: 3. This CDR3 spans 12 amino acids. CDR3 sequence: CAWSGDRSGYTF. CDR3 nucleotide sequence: TGTGCCTGGAGTGGGGACAGGAGCGGCTACACCTTC. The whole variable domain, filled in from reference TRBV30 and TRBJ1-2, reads SQTIHQWPATLVQPVGSPLSLECTVEGTSNPNLYWYRQAAGRGLQLLFYSVGIGQISSEVPQNLSASRPQDRQFILSSKKLLLSDSGFYLCAWSGDRSGYTFGSGTRLTVV.

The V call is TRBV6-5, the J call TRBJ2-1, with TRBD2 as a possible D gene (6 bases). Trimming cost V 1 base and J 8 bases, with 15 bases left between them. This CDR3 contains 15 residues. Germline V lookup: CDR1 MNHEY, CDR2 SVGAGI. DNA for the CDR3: TGTGCCAGCAGTTACTTTGCGGGGAAGGGTTATGAGCAGTTCTTC. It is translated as CASSYFAGKGYEQFF.

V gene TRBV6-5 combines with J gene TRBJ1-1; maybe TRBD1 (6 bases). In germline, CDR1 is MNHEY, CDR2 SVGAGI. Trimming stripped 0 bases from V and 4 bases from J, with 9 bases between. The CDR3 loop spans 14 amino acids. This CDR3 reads CASSYSKGGTEAFF. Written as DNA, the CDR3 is TGTGCCAGCAGTTACTCGAAAGGGGGCACTGAAGCTTTCTTT.

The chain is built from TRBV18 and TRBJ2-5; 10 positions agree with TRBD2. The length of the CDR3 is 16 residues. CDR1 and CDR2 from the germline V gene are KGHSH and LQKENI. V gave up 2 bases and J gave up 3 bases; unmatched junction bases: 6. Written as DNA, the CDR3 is TGTGCCAGCTCACCATCCCGAGCGGGGGGGAAAGAGACCCAGTACTTC. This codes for CASSPSRAGGKETQYF. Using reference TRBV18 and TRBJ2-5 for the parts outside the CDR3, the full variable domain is NAGVMQNPRHLVRRRGQEARLRCSPMKGHSHVYWYRQLPEEGLKFMVYLQKENIIDESGMPKERFSAEFPKEGPSILRIQQVVRGDSAAYFCASSPSRAGGKETQYFGPGTRLLVL.

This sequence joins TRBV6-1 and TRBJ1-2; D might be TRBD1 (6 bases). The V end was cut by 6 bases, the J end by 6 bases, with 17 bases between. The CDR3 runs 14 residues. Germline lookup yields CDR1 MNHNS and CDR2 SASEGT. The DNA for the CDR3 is TGTGCCAGCAGCGATTACAGGGTGGGGGATGGCTACACCTTC. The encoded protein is CASSDYRVGDGYTF.

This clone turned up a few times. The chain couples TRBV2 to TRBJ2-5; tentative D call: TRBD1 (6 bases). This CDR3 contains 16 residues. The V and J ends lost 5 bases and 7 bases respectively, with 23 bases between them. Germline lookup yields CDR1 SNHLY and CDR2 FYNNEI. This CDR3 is CASSLGASGASGTQYF. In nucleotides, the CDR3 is TGTGCCAGCAGTCTTGGGGCTTCAGGGGCAAGCGGGACCCAGTACTTC.

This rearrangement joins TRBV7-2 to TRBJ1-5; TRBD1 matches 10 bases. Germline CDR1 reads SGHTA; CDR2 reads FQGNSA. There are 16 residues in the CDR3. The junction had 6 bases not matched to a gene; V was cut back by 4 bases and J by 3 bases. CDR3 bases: TGTGCCAGCAGCTCCTCGGGACAGGGGTACAATCAGCCCCAGCATTTT. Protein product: CASSSSGQGYNQPQHF.

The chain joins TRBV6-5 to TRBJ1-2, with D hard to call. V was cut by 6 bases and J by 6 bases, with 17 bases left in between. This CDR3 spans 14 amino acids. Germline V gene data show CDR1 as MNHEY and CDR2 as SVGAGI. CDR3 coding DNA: TGTGCCAGCAGCTTCGACCTGGGCATGCATGGCTACACCTTC. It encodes CASSFDLGMHGYTF.

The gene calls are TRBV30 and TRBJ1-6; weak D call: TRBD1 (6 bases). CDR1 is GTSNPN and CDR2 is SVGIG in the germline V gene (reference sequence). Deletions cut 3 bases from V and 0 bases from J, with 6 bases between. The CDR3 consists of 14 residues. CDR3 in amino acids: CAWRGGSYNSPLHF. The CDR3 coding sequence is TGTGCCTGGAGAGGGGGCTCCTATAATTCACCCCTCCACTTT. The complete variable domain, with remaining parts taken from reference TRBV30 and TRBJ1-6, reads SQTIHQWPATLVQPVGSPLSLECTVEGTSNPNLYWYRQAAGRGLQLLFYSVGIGQISSEVPQNLSASRPQDRQFILSSKKLLLSDSGFYLCAWRGGSYNSPLHFGNGTRLTVT.

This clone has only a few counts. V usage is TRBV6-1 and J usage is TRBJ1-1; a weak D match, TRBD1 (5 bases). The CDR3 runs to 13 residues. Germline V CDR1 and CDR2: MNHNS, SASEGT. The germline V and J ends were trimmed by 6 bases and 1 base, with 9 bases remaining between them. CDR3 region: CASSNDRNTEAFF. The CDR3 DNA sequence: TGTGCCAGCAGCAATGACAGGAACACTGAAGCTTTCTTT.

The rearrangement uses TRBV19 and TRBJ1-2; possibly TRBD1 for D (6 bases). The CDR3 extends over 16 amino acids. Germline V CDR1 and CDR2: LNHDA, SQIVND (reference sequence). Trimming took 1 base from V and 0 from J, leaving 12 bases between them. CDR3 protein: CASSIGDRPSNYGYTF. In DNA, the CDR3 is TGTGCCAGTAGTATAGGCGACAGGCCTTCTAACTATGGCTACACCTTC.

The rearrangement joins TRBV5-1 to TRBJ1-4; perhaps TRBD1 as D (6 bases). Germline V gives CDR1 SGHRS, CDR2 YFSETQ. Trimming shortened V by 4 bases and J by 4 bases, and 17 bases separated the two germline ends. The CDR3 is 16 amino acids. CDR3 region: CASSVAGAHSNEKLFF. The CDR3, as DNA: TGCGCCAGCAGCGTCGCGGGGGCGCATAGTAATGAAAAACTGTTTTTT.

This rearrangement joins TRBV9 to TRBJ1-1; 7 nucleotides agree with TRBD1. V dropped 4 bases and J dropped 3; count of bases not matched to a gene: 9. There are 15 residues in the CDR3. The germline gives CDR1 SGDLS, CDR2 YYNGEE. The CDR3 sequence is CASSPRQGMDTEAFF. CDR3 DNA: TGTGCCAGCAGCCCACGACAGGGAATGGACACTGAAGCTTTCTTT.

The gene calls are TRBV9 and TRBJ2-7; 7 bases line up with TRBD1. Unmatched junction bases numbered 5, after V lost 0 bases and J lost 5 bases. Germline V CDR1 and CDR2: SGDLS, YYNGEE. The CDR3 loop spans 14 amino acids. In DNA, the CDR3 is TGTGCCAGCAGCGTAGACAGGGGTAGCGACGAGCAGTACTTC. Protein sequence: CASSVDRGSDEQYF.

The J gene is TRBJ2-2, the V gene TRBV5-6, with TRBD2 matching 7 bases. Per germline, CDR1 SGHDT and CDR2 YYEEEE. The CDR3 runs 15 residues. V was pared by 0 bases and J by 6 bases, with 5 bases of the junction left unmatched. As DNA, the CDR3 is TGTGCCAGCAGCTTGGCCGCGGGGGTGGCCGGGGAGCTGTTTTTT. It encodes CASSLAAGVAGELFF. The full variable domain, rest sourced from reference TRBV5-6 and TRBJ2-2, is DAGVTQSPTHLIKTRGQQVTLRCSPKSGHDTVSWYQQALGQGPQFIFQYYEEEERQRGNFPDRFSGHQFPNYSSELNVNALLLGDSALYLCASSLAAGVAGELFFGEGSRLTVL.

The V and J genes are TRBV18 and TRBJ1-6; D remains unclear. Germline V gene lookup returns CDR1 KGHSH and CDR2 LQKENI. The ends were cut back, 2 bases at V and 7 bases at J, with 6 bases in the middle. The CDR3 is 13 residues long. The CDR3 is CASSPGGNSPLHF. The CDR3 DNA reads TGTGCCAGCTCACCAGGCGGCAATTCACCCCTCCACTTT.

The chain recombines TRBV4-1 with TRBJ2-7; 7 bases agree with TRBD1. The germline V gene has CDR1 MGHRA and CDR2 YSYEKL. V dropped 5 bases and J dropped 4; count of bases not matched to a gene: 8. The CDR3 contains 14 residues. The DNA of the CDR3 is TGCGCCAGCAGCATCTCCGGGACAGATTACGAGCAGTACTTC. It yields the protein CASSISGTDYEQYF.

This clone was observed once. CDR3 nucleotide sequence: TGTGCCAGCAGTAGAGAGGGGACATTAAAGAACTACACCTTC. Amino acid sequence: CASSREGTLKNYTF. The chain recombines TRBV11-2 with TRBJ1-2; the D gene is possibly TRBD1 (6 bases). From germline, CDR1 is SGHAT and CDR2 FQNNGV. V dropped 6 bases and J dropped 10 bases, with 21 bases sitting between them. The CDR3 consists of 14 residues.

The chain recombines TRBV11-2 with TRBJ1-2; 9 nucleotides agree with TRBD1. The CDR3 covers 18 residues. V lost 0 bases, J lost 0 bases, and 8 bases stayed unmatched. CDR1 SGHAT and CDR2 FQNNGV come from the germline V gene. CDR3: CASSLEPGTGIANYGYTF. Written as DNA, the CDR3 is TGTGCCAGCAGCTTAGAGCCCGGGACAGGGATAGCTAACTATGGCTACACCTTC. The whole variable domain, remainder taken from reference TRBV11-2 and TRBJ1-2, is EAGVAQSPRYKIIEKRQSVAFWCNPISGHATLYWYQQILGQGPKLLIQFQNNGVVDDSQLPKDRFSAERLKGVDSTLKIQPAKLEDSAVYLCASSLEPGTGIANYGYTFGSGTRLTVV.

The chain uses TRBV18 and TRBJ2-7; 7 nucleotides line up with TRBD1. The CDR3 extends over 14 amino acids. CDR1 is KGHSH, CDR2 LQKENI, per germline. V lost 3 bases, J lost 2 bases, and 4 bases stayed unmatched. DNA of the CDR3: TGTGCCAGCTCACCTAAACAGGGGACCTACGAGCAGTACGTC. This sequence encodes CASSPKQGTYEQYV.

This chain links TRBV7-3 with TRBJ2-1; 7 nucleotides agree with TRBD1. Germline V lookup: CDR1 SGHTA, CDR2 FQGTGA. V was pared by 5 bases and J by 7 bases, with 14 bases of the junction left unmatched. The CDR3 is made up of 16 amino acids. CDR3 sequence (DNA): TGTGCCAGCAGCCCAGGCGGACAGGCGGCGAGGAATGAGCAGTTCTTC. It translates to CASSPGGQAARNEQFF. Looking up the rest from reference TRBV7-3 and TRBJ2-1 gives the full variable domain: GAGVSQTPSNKVTEKGKYVELRCDPISGHTALYWYRQSLGQGPEFLIYFQGTGAADDSGLPNDRFFAVRPEGSVSTLKIQRTERGDSAVYLCASSPGGQAARNEQFFGPGTRLTVL.

The CDR3 sequence is CASGGEKGGYTF. In DNA form, the CDR3 reads TGTGCCAGCGGGGGGGAAAAGGGTGGCTACACCTTC. The genes are TRBV21-1 and TRBJ1-2. TRBV21-1 is described as a pseudogene. The CDR3 extends over 12 amino acids.

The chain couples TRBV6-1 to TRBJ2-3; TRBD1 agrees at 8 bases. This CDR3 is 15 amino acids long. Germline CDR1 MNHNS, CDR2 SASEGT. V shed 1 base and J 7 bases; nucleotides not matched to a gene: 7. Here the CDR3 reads CASSEGTGPSYTQYF. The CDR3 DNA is TGTGCCAGCAGTGAAGGGACAGGGCCCTCTTATACGCAGTATTTT.